This TCR beta chain was sequenced in a study of beta chain features in type 1 diabetes. Comments on this clone: As yet, its antigen is unknown.

Isolated RNA was reverse transcribed in full, so expressed TCRB transcripts were sequenced. Measured with immunoSEQ multiplex PCR; TCRdb has only the in-frame clones, and not every one. The sample consists of fewer than 450,000 clones, around an eighth of them appearing once. The CDR3 totals 16 residues. V lost 5 bases and J lost 5; bases outside the gene matches: 11. The germline gives CDR1 SGHTA, CDR2 FQGNSA. On average, the one heparinised blood draw given by each donor was approximately 120 mL. Findings of the study overall: Patients showed naive, central memory and Treg TCRB repertoires that appeared more similar than those of healthy donors. TCRB CDR3 length was moderately but significantly reduced in all four CD4+ subsets of Type 1 diabetes patients.

Source material: naive CD4+ T cells from blood. The chain has TRBV7-2 and TRBJ2-1; 8 bases are shared with TRBD1. This clonotype was obtained from a woman aged 18-35 years with type 1 diabetes. CDR3 residues: CASSPRVGTGNNEQFF. DNA of the CDR3: TGTGCCAGCAGCCCTAGAGTCGGGACAGGTAACAATGAGCAGTTCTTC.